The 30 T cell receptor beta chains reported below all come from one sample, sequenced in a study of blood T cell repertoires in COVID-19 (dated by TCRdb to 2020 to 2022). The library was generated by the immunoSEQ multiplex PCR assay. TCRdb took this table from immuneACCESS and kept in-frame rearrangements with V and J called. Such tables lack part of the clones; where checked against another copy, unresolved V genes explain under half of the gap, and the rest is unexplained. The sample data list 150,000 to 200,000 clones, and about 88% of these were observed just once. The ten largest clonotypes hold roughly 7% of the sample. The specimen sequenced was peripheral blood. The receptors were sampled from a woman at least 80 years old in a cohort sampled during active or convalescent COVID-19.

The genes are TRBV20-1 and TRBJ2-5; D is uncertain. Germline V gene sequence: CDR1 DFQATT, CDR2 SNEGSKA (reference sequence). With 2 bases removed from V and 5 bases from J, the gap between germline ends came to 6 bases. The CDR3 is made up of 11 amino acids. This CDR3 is CSARILETQYF. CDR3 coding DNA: TGCAGTGCTAGAATACTGGAGACCCAGTACTTC.

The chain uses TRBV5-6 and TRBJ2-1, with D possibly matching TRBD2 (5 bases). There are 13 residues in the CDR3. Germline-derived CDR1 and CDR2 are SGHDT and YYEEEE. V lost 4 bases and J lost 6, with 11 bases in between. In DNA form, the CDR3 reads TGTGCCAGCAGCAACTCGGCGGGCAATGAGCAGTTCTTC. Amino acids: CASSNSAGNEQFF.

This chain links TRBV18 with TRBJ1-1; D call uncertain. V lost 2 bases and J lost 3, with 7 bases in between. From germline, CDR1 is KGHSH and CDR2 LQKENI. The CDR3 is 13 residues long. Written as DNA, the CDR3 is TGTGCCAGCTCACCAGCGCTTGACACTGAAGCTTTCTTT. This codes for CASSPALDTEAFF.

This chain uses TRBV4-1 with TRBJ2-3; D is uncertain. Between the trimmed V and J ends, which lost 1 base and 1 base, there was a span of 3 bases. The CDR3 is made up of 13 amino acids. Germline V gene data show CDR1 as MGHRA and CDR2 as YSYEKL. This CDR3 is CASSQAGTDTQYF. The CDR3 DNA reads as TGCGCCAGCAGCCAAGCTGGCACAGATACGCAGTATTTT.

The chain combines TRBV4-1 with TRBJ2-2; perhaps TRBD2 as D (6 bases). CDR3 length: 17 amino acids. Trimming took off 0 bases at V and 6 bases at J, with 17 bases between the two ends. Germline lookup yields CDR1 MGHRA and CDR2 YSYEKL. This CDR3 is CASSQEGGGNFAGELFF. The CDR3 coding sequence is TGCGCCAGCAGCCAAGAGGGTGGCGGGAATTTCGCCGGGGAGCTGTTTTTT.

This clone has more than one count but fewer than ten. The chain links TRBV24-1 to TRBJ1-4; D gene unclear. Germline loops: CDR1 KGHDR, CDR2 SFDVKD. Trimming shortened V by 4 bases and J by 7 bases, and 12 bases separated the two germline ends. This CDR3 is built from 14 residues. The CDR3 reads CATSDRARGEKLFF. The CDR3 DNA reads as TGTGCCACCAGTGACCGGGCCCGGGGTGAAAAACTGTTTTTT.

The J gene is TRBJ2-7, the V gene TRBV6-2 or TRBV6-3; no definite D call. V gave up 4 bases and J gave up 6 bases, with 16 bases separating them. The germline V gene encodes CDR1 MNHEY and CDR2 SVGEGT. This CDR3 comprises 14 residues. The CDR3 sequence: CASSSSRGPGEQYV. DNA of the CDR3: TGTGCCAGCAGTTCCAGTCGAGGTCCGGGCGAGCAGTACGTC.

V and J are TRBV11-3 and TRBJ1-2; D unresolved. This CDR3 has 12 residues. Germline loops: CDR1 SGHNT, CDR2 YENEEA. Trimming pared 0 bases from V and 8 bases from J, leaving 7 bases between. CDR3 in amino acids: CASSLDRGGYTF. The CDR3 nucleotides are TGTGCCAGCAGCTTAGATCGAGGGGGCTACACCTTC.

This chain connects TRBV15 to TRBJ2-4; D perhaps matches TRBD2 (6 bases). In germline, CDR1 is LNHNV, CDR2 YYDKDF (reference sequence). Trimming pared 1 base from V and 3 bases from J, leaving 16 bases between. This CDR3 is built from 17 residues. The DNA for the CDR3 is TGTGCCACCAGCAGAGCCCCCGGGGGTGTTGGCAAAAACATTCAGTACTTC. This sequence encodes CATSRAPGGVGKNIQYF. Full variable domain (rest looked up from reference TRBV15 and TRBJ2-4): DAMVIQNPRYQVTQFGKPVTLSCSQTLNHNVMYWYQQKSSQAPKLLFHYYDKDFNNEADTPDNFQSRRPNTSFCFLDIRSPGLGDTAMYLCATSRAPGGVGKNIQYFGAGTRLSVL.

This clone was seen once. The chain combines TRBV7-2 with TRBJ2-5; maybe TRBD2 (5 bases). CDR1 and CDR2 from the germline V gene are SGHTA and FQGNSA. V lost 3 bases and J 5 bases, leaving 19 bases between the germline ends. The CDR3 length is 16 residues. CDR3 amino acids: CASSFFAGAGGETQYF. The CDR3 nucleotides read TGTGCCAGCAGCTTTTTCGCGGGCGCAGGTGGGGAGACCCAGTACTTC. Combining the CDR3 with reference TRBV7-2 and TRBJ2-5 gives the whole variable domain GAGVSQSPSNKVTEKGKDVELRCDPISGHTALYWYRQSLGQGLEFLIYFQGNSAPDKSGLPSDRFSAERTGGSVSTLTIQRTQQEDSAVYLCASSFFAGAGGETQYFGPGTRLLVL.

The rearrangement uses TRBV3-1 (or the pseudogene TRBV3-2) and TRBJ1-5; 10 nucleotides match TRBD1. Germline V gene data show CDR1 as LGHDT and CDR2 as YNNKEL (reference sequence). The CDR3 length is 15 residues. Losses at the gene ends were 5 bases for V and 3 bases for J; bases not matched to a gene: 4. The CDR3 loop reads CASSSGTGANQPQHF. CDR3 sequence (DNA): TGTGCCAGCAGCTCCGGGACAGGGGCCAATCAGCCCCAGCATTTT.

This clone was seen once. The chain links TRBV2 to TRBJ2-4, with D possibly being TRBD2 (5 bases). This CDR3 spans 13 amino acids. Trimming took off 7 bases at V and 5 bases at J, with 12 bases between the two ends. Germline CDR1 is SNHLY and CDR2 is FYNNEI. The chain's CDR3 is CASTSGLENIQYF. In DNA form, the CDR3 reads TGTGCCAGCACCTCAGGACTGGAAAACATTCAGTACTTC.

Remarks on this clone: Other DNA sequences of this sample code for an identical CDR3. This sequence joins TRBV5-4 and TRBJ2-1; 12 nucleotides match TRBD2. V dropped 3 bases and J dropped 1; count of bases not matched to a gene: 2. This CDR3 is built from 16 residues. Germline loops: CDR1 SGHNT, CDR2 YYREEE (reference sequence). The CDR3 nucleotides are TGTGCCAGCAGCTCCGGGACTAGCGGGTCCTACAATGAGCAGTTCTTC. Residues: CASSSGTSGSYNEQFF. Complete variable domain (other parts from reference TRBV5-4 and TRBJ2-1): ETGVTQSPTHLIKTRGQQVTLRCSSQSGHNTVSWYQQALGQGPQFIFQYYREEENGRGNFPPRFSGLQFPNYSSELNVNALELDDSALYLCASSSGTSGSYNEQFFGPGTRLTVL.

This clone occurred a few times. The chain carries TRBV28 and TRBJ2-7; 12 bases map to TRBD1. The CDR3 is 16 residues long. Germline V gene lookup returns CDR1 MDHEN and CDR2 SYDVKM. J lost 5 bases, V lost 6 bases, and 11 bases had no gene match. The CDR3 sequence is CASRPGTGGRGDEQYF. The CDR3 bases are TGTGCCAGCAGACCCGGGACAGGGGGCAGGGGGGACGAGCAGTACTTC.

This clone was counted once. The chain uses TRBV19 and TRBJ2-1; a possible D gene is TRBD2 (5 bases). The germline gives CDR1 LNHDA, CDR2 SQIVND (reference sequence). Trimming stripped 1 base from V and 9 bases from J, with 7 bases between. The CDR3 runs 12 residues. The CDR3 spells CASSIGGSEQFF. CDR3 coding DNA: TGTGCCAGTAGTATAGGTGGGAGTGAGCAGTTCTTC.

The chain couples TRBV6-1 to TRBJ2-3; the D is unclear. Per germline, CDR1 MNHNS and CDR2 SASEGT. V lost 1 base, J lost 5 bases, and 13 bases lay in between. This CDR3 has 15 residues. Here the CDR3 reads CASSEVRLLGDTQYF. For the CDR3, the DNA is TGTGCCAGCAGTGAAGTGAGACTTTTAGGAGATACGCAGTATTTT.

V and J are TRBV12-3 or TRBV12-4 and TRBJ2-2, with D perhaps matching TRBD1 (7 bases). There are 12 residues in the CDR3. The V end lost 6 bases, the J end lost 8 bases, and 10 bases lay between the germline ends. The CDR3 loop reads CASSQGGGELFF. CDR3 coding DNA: TGTGCCAGCAGCCAGGGGGGAGGGGAGCTGTTTTTT.

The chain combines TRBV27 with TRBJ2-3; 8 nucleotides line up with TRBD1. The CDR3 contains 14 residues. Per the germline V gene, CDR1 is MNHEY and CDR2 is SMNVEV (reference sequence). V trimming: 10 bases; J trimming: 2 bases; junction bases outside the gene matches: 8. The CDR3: CANATGANTDTQYF. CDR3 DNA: TGTGCCAATGCGACAGGGGCAAACACAGATACGCAGTATTTT.

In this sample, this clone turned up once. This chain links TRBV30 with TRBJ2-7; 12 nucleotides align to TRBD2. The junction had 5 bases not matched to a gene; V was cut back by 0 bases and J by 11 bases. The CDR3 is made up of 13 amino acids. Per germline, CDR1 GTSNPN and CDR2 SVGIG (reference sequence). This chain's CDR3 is CAWSVLAGGMKYF. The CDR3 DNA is TGTGCCTGGAGTGTACTAGCGGGGGGCATGAAGTACTTC.

CDR3 nucleotides: TGCGCCAGCAGCTTAGGGGGGGGCGAGACCCAGTACTTC. Residues: CASSLGGGETQYF. The chain is built from TRBV5-1 and TRBJ2-5; tentatively, D is TRBD2 (7 bases). This CDR3 has 13 amino acids. The V gene's germline CDR1 is SGHRS and CDR2 YFSETQ. The V end lost 2 bases, the J end lost 5 bases, and 10 bases lay between the germline ends.

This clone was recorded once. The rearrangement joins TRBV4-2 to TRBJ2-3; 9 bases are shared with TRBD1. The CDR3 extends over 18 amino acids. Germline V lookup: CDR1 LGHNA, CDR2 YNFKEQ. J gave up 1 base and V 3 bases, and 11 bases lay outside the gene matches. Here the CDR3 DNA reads TGTGCCAGCAGCCAGGTTACACAGGGGGCGGCTGGCACAGATACGCAGTATTTT. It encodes CASSQVTQGAAGTDTQYF.

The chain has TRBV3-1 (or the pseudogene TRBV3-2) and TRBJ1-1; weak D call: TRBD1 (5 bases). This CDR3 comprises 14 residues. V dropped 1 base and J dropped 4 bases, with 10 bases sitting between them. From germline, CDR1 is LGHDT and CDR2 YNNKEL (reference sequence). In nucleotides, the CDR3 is TGTGCCAGCAGCCAAGTGGGGAGGGGCACTGAAGCTTTCTTT. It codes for CASSQVGRGTEAFF.

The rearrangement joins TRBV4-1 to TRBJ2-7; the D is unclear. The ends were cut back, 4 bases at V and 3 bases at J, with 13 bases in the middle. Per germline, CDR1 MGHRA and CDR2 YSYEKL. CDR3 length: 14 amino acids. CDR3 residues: CASSLIPGFYEQYF. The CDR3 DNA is TGCGCCAGCAGCCTGATACCCGGGTTCTACGAGCAGTACTTC.

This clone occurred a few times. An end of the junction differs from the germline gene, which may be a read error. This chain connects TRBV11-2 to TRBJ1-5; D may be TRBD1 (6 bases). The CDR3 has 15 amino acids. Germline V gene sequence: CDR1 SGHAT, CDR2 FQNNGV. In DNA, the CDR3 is TGTGCCAGCAGCTTGTCAGGGGCCATTAATCGGCCCCAGCATTTT. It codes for CASSLSGAINRPQHF.

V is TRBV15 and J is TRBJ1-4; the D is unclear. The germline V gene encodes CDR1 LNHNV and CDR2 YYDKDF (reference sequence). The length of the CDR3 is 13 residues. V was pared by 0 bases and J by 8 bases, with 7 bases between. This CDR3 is CATSRDPLEKLFF. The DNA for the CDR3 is TGTGCCACCAGCAGAGATCCGCTAGAAAAACTGTTTTTT.

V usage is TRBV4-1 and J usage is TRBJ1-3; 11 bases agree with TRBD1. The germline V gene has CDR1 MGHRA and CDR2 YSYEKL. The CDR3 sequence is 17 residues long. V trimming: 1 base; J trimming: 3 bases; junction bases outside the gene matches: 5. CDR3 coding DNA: TGCGCCAGCAGCCAAGTCGGACAGGGGGCAGGTGGAAACACCATATATTTT. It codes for CASSQVGQGAGGNTIYF.

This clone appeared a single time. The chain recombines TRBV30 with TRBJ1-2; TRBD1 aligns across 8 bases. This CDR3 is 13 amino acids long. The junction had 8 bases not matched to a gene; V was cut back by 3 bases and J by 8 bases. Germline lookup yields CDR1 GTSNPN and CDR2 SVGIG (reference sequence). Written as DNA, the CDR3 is TGTGCCTGGAGCCCCCTGACAGGGGACGGCTACACCTTC. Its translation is CAWSPLTGDGYTF.

The CDR3 sequence is CASSEARTGELFF. The CDR3 DNA follows: TGTGCCAGCAGCGAGGCGCGGACCGGGGAGCTGTTTTTT. The chain couples TRBV5-5 to TRBJ2-2, with no clear D. Between the trimmed V and J ends, which lost 4 bases and 5 bases, there was a span of 9 bases. Germline CDR1 SGHKS, CDR2 YYEKEE (reference sequence). The CDR3 length is 13 residues.

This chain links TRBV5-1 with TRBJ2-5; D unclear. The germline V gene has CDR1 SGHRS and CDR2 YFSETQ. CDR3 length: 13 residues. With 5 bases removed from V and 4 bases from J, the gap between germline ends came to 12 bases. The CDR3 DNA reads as TGCGCCAGCAGTCCTAGATCTGGAGAGACCCAGTACTTC. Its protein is CASSPRSGETQYF.

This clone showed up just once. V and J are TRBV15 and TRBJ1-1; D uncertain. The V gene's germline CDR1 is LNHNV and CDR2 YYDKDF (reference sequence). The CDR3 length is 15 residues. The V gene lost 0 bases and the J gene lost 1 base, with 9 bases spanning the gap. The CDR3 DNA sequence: TGTGCCACCAGCAGAGAAATCCAGGCGAACACTGAAGCTTTCTTT. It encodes CATSREIQANTEAFF.